This TCR beta chain was retrieved from a study of T cells in Graves' hyperthyroidism and ophthalmopathy. General study findings and limits: The model foresaw ophthalmopathy a median around 6.4 months prior to onset. Blood shared most expanded thyroid clonotypes above 0.001.

Diagnosis of hyperthyroidism was new in patients aged 18 to 65, and its duration was under 2 months. Based on clinical symptoms, serum thyroxine and TRAb, thyroid ultrasound and orbital computed tomography, diagnoses were reached. Template material for amplifying TCR beta CDR3 regions consisted of RNA transcripts. First-round RT-PCR with HTBI primers amplified the TCR CDR3 region. TCRdb processed the multiplex PCR reads anew with MiXCR; each CDR3 protein has one entry. Of under 400,000 distinct CDR3 sequences listed, about 15% are singletons. CDR1 is ENHRY and CDR2 is SYGVKD in the germline V gene. Between the trimmed V and J ends, which lost 11 bases and 6 bases, there was a span of 18 bases. The CDR3 runs 13 residues. In the case of this clonotype: Its antigen is not identified.

The clonotype comes from a woman between 18 and 30 years old with Graves' hyperthyroidism that later progressed to Graves' ophthalmopathy. Sequencing input: blood. This chain connects TRBV10-3 to TRBJ2-3; D unresolved. The CDR3 loop is CAPPGPPWDTQYF. CDR3 DNA: TGTGCCCCCCCGGGCCCGCCGTGGGATACGCAGTATTTT.